One sample yielded the 22 T cell receptor beta chains listed below, sequenced in a study of T-cell memory formation after mild COVID-19. MiXCR, run by TCRdb on the 5' RACE reads, gives a single entry per CDR3 protein. This repertoire shows 350,000 to 500,000 distinct CDR3 sequences, about 25% found once; its top ten account for 10% to 15%. The sequenced material came from PBMCs or a T cell subset sorted from them (not recorded which). The receptors derive from an adult woman who had mild COVID-19 (a few samples of this study predate the infection). Cell type and time point are not known.

This chain connects TRBV24-1 to TRBJ2-1; tentatively, D is TRBD1 (7 bases). The CDR3 is made up of 16 amino acids. Between the trimmed V and J ends, which lost 3 bases and 6 bases, there was a span of 17 bases. CDR1 is KGHDR and CDR2 is SFDVKD in the germline V gene. The CDR3 region is CATSDPGATGSNEQFF. The DNA for the CDR3 is TGTGCCACCAGTGATCCGGGAGCGACAGGGTCCAATGAGCAGTTCTTC.

The CDR3 sequence: CASSLSDPTGQPQHF. The CDR3 coding sequence is TGCGCCAGCAGCCTAAGTGACCCGACGGGTCAGCCCCAGCATTTT. The rearrangement links TRBV5-1 to TRBJ1-5; D gene ambiguous. Trimming shortened V by 4 bases and J by 6 bases, and 17 bases separated the two germline ends. The CDR3 runs to 15 residues. The germline gives CDR1 SGHRS, CDR2 YFSETQ. The full variable domain, completed using reference TRBV5-1 and TRBJ1-5, is KAGVTQTPRYLIKTRGQQVTLSCSPISGHRSVSWYQQTPGQGLQFLFEYFSETQRNKGNFPGRFSGRQFSNSRSEMNVSTLELGDSALYLCASSLSDPTGQPQHFGDGTRLSIL.

This rearrangement joins TRBV29-1 to TRBJ1-2; 9 positions match TRBD1. J gave up 14 bases and V 7 bases, and 11 bases lay outside the gene matches. The CDR3 totals 11 residues. Germline assignment: CDR1 SQVTM and CDR2 ANQGSEA. DNA of the CDR3: TGCAGCGCCACAGGGACAGGGCTGAGTACCTTC. Translation gives CSATGTGLSTF.

This clonotype was counted a few times. The J gene is TRBJ2-1, the V gene TRBV12-3 or TRBV12-4; maybe TRBD2 (7 bases). The CDR3 covers 14 residues. Trimming took off 5 bases at V and 13 bases at J, with 21 bases between the two ends. The DNA of the CDR3 is TGTGCCAGCAGTGCCCCGCGGGGGCGGGAGCACCAGTTCTTC. Translated: CASSAPRGREHQFF.

The CDR3 DNA sequence: TGTGCCAGCAGTTTAGCCCCAGGGGTGCAAGAGACCCAGTACTTC. Translating gives CASSLAPGVQETQYF. The rearrangement joins TRBV12-3 or TRBV12-4 to TRBJ2-5; tentative D call: TRBD1 (6 bases). The CDR3 covers 15 residues. Trimming left V 0 bases short and J 2 bases short, with 10 bases between.

This clonotype was observed a handful of times. The rearrangement links TRBV12-3 or TRBV12-4 to TRBJ1-4; tentative D call: TRBD1 (6 bases). This CDR3 is built from 15 residues. The V end lost 2 bases, the J end lost 5 bases, and 12 bases lay between the germline ends. CDR3 sequence (DNA): TGTGCCAGCAGTTTATCTGACAGGAGGAATGAAAAACTGTTTTTT. Translated: CASSLSDRRNEKLFF.

This clonotype was detected only a few times. The chain has TRBV18 and TRBJ1-1, with D uncertain. Trimming removed 4 bases from V and 7 bases from J, with 19 bases in between. The CDR3 loop spans 15 amino acids. The germline V gene has CDR1 KGHSH and CDR2 LQKENI. The CDR3 DNA reads as TGTGCCAGCTCACTTCATGAAGGACGGAATAATGAAGCTTTCTTT. Translating gives CASSLHEGRNNEAFF.

This clonotype was seen a few times. The V gene is TRBV12-3 or TRBV12-4, the J gene TRBJ2-1; 10 positions agree with TRBD2. Unmatched junction bases numbered 12, after V lost 3 bases and J lost 4 bases. The CDR3 runs to 18 residues. CDR3 residues: CASSFSYRGLAEYNEQFF. Written as DNA, the CDR3 is TGTGCCAGCAGTTTCTCGTACCGAGGACTAGCGGAGTACAATGAGCAGTTCTTC.

The chain is built from TRBV20-1 and TRBJ2-5, with 11 bases lining up with TRBD2. Germline CDR1 DFQATT, CDR2 SNEGSKA (reference sequence). V trimming: 7 bases; J trimming: 9 bases; junction bases outside the gene matches: 10. The CDR3 extends over 13 amino acids. CDR3 loop: CSVPPGLAAAQYF. The CDR3 DNA reads TGCAGTGTTCCCCCGGGACTAGCGGCGGCCCAGTACTTC.

This chain joins TRBV4-2 and TRBJ2-6; D unresolved. CDR1 is LGHNA, CDR2 YNFKEQ, per germline. The CDR3 is made up of 15 amino acids. V was cut by 3 bases and J by 0 bases, with 6 bases left in between. Written as DNA, the CDR3 is TGTGCCAGCAGCCAGGAATACTCTGGGGCCAACGTCCTGACTTTC. This translates into CASSQEYSGANVLTF.

The CDR3 bases are TGTGCCAGCAGTTATGACAGGGCGGGTGGCTACACCTTC. Translation gives CASSYDRAGGYTF. J is TRBJ1-2 and V is TRBV6-5; 7 positions agree with TRBD1. The CDR3 is made up of 13 amino acids. The germline V gene encodes CDR1 MNHEY and CDR2 SVGAGI. After removal of 3 bases from V and 7 bases from J, the junction contained 5 bases not matched to a gene.

V and J are TRBV12-3 or TRBV12-4 and TRBJ2-1; D is unresolved. The V and J ends lost 1 base and 7 bases respectively, with 14 bases between them. The CDR3 extends over 15 amino acids. The CDR3 DNA sequence: TGTGCCAGCAGTTTAGTAGCCCTGCTAGGGAATGAGCAGTTCTTC. Its translation is CASSLVALLGNEQFF.

V usage is TRBV12-3 or TRBV12-4 and J usage is TRBJ1-6, with D perhaps matching TRBD1 (5 bases). This CDR3 contains 16 residues. The ends were cut back, 5 bases at V and 2 bases at J, with 13 bases in the middle. This chain's CDR3 is CASSLGQEAYNSPLHF. The CDR3 bases are TGTGCCAGCAGTCTGGGGCAGGAGGCCTATAATTCACCCCTCCACTTT.

This clonotype was picked up a small number of times. The chain's CDR3 is CATSARGKDEKLFF. The CDR3 nucleotides read TGTGCCACCAGTGCCCGGGGGAAGGATGAAAAACTGTTTTTT. The V gene is TRBV24-1, the J gene TRBJ1-4; the D gene is possibly TRBD1 (5 bases). V was pared by 5 bases and J by 6 bases, with 12 bases between. Per germline, CDR1 KGHDR and CDR2 SFDVKD. The CDR3 runs to 14 residues.

V and J are TRBV7-9 and TRBJ2-5, with a possible D match to TRBD1 (6 bases). The J call is uncertain, as TRBJ2-1 better fits the DNA end. Per germline, CDR1 SEHNR and CDR2 FQNEAQ (reference sequence). The CDR3 runs to 13 residues. CDR3 sequence reads: CASSSRGQEEQFF. The CDR3, as DNA: TGTGCCAGCAGCTCCAGGGGCCAAGAAGAGCAGTTCTTC.

The chain has TRBV12-3 or TRBV12-4 and TRBJ1-1; D might be TRBD1 (5 bases). The CDR3 runs to 15 residues. Trimming took off 6 bases at V and 0 bases at J, with 14 bases between the two ends. CDR3 coding DNA: TGTGCCAGCAGCCCTCGACAGACCTTGAACACTGAAGCTTTCTTT. Amino acids: CASSPRQTLNTEAFF.

The chain links TRBV7-2 to TRBJ2-5, with 7 positions matching TRBD1. Trimming took 9 bases from V and 4 from J; bases not matched to a gene: 5. Looked up from germline, CDR1 is SGHTA and CDR2 is FQGNSA. CDR3 length: 12 residues. For the CDR3, the DNA is TGTGCCAGTACCTACAGGGGAGAGACCCAGTACTTC. This encodes CASTYRGETQYF.

The chain recombines TRBV5-1 with TRBJ1-1, with a possible D match to TRBD1 (5 bases). Trimming cost V 4 bases and J 1 base, with 11 bases left between them. Germline CDR1 SGHRS, CDR2 YFSETQ. The CDR3 spans 14 residues. The CDR3 loop is CASSPEDKNTEAFF. CDR3 nucleotides: TGCGCCAGCAGCCCCGAGGACAAGAACACTGAAGCTTTCTTT.

The rearrangement uses TRBV4-2 and TRBJ2-7, with 9 positions matching TRBD2. After removal of 1 base from V and 5 bases from J, the junction contained 12 bases not matched to a gene. The CDR3 consists of 17 residues. Germline CDR1 reads LGHNA; CDR2 reads YNFKEQ. The chain's CDR3 is CASSQVGLAGTWNEQYF. The CDR3 nucleotides read TGTGCCAGCAGCCAAGTAGGTCTAGCGGGGACTTGGAACGAGCAGTACTTC.

The V call is TRBV14, the J call TRBJ2-5; D may correspond to TRBD1 or TRBD2 (5 bases each). The CDR3 length is 15 residues. CDR1 and CDR2 (germline): SGHDN, FVKESK. The V end lost 1 base, the J end lost 2 bases, and 11 bases lay between the germline ends. CDR3 sequence (DNA): TGTGCCAGCAGCCAAGCTTTGGGGGTTCAAGAGACCCAGTACTTC. It translates to CASSQALGVQETQYF.

For the CDR3, the DNA is TGTGCCAGCAGACCAGGACAGGGGAAAGACTATGGCTACACCTTC. As protein: CASRPGQGKDYGYTF. V gene TRBV6-2 or TRBV6-3 combines with J gene TRBJ1-2; 9 nucleotides line up with TRBD1. Germline CDR1 is MNHEY and CDR2 is SVGEGT. This CDR3 has 15 amino acids. The J segment lost 3 bases and the V segment lost 6 bases, leaving 8 bases of the junction unmatched.

This clonotype has a handful of counts. J is TRBJ2-1 and V is TRBV12-3 or TRBV12-4, with D maybe TRBD2 (5 bases). The germline V and J ends were trimmed by 2 bases and 10 bases, with 12 bases remaining between them. The CDR3 has 13 amino acids. The CDR3 DNA follows: TGTGCCAGCAGTTTACCCCCTGGGAGAGAGCAGTTCTTC. This translates into CASSLPPGREQFF.